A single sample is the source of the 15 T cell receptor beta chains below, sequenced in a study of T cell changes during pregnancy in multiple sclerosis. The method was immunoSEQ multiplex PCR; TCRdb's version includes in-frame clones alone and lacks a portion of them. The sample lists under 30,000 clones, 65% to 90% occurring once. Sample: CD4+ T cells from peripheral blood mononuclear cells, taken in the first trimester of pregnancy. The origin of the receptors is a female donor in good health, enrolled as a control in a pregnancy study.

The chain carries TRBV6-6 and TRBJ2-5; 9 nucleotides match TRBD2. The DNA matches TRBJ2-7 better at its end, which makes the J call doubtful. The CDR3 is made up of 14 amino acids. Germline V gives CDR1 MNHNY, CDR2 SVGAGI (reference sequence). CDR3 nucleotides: TGTGCCAGCAGAAGGACTAGCGATGCCTACGAGCAGTACTTC. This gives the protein CASRRTSDAYEQYF.

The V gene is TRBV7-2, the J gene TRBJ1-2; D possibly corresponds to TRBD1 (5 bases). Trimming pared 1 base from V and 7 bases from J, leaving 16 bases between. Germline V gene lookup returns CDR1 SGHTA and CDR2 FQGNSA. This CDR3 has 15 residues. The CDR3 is CASSLGPARVVGYTF. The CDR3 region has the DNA TGTGCCAGCAGCTTAGGGCCAGCCAGGGTTGTTGGCTACACCTTC.

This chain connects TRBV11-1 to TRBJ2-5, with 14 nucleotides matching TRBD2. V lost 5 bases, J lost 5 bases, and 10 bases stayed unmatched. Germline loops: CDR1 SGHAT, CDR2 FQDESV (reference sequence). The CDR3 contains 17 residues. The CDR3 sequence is CASSPTSGRASLETQYF. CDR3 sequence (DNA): TGTGCCAGCAGCCCGACTAGCGGGAGGGCCTCTCTCGAGACCCAGTACTTC.

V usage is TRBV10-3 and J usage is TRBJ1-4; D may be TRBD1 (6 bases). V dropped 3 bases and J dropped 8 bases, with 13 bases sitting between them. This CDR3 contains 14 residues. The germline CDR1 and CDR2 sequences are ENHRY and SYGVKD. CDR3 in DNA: TGTGCCATCAGTGAATCACAGGGAGGGGAAAAACTGTTTTTT. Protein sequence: CAISESQGGEKLFF.

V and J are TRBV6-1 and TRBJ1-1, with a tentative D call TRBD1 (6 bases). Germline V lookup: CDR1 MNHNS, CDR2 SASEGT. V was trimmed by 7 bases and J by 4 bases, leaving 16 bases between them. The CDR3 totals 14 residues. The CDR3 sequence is CASMGTIRSTEAFF. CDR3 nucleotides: TGTGCCAGCATGGGGACAATCAGGAGCACTGAAGCTTTCTTT.

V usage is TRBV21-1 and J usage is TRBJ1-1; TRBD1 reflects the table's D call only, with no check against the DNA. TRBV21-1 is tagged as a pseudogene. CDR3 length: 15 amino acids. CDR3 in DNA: TGTGCCAGCAGCAACAACGGACAGGGGGACACTGAAGCTTTCTTT. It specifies CASSNNGQGDTEAFF.

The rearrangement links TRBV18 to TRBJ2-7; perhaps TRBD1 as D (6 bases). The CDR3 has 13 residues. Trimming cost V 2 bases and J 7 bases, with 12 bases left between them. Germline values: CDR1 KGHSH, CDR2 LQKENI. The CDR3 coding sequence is TGTGCCAGCTCACCATCAGGGGAAACTGAGCAGTACTTC. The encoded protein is CASSPSGETEQYF.

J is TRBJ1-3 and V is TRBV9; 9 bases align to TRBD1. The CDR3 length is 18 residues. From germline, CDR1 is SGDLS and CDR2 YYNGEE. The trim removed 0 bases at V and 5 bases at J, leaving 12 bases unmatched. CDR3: CASSVAPGNRGRRNTIYF. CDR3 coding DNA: TGTGCCAGCAGCGTAGCCCCCGGTAACAGGGGGCGCAGAAACACCATATATTTT. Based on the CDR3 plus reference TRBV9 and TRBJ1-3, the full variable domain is DSGVTQTPKHLITATGQRVTLRCSPRSGDLSVYWYQQSLDQGLQFLIQYYNGEERAKGNILERFSAQQFPDLHSELNLSSLELGDSALYFCASSVAPGNRGRRNTIYFGEGSWLTVV.

The CDR3 spells CSVERMGGIDGYEQYF. As DNA, the CDR3 is TGCAGCGTTGAAAGAATGGGAGGGATTGACGGCTACGAGCAGTACTTC. The chain uses TRBV29-1 and TRBJ2-7; 7 bases are shared with TRBD2. The junction had 13 bases not matched to a gene; V was cut back by 2 bases and J by 3 bases. CDR3 length: 16 residues. CDR1 is SQVTM, CDR2 ANQGSEA, per germline.

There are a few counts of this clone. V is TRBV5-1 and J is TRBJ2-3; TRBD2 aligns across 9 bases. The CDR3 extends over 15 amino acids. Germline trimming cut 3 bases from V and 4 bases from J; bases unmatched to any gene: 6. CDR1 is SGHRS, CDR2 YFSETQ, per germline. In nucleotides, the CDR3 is TGCGCCAGCAGCTCCATAGCGGGGGAGGCAGATACGCAGTATTTT. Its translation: CASSSIAGEADTQYF.

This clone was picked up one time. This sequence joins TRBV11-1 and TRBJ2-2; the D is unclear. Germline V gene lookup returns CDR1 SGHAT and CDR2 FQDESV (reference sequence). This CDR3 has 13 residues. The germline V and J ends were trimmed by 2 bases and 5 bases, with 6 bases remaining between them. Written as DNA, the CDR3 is TGTGCCAGCAGCTTAATTCGGACCGGGGAGCTGTTTTTT. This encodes CASSLIRTGELFF.

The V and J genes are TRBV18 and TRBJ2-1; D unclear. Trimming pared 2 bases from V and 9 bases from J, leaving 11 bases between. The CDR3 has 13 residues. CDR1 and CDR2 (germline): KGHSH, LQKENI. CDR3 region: CASSPSGYGEQFF. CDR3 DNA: TGTGCCAGCTCACCATCCGGGTACGGTGAGCAGTTCTTC.

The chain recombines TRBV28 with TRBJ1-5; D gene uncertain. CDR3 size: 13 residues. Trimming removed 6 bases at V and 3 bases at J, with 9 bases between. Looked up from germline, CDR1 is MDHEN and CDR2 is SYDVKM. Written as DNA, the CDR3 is TGTGCCAGCAGCCGCGGTTACAATCAGCCCCAGCATTTT. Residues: CASSRGYNQPQHF.

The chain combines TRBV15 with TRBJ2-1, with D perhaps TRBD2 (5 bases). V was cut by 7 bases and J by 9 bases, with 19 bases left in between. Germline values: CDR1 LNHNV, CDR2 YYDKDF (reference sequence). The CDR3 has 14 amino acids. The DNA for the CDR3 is TGTGCCACCACCGAAGGTGGGGAGATAGGTGAGCAGTTCTTC. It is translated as CATTEGGEIGEQFF.

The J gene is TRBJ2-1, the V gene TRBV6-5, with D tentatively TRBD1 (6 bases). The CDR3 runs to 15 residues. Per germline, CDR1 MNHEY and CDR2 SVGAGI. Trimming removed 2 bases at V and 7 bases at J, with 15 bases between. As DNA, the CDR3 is TGTGCCAGCAGTTACCGGGACCCACAGGGAAATGAGCAGTTCTTC. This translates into CASSYRDPQGNEQFF.